Presented here are 26 T cell receptor beta chains from one specimen sequenced in a study of PD-1 blockade in mismatch repair-deficient tumors. Here immunoSEQ multiplex PCR was the method, and the copy in TCRdb shows in-frame clones only, minus some. The sample gives tens of thousands of clones, around 84% of which show up once; 3.9% is in the top ten. This sample comprised peripheral blood, obtained about 80 weeks after starting pembrolizumab. The source of these receptors is an adult with mismatch repair-deficient cancer.

V is TRBV9 and J is TRBJ1-4; D uncertain. The CDR3 contains 14 residues. CDR1 is SGDLS and CDR2 is YYNGEE in the germline V gene. Trimming removed 0 bases at V and 3 bases at J, with 6 bases between. The CDR3 reads CASSVAGSNEKLFF. CDR3 nucleotide sequence: TGTGCCAGCAGCGTAGCAGGTTCTAATGAAAAACTGTTTTTT. Full variable domain (remainder filled in from reference TRBV9 and TRBJ1-4): DSGVTQTPKHLITATGQRVTLRCSPRSGDLSVYWYQQSLDQGLQFLIQYYNGEERAKGNILERFSAQQFPDLHSELNLSSLELGDSALYFCASSVAGSNEKLFFGSGTQLSVL.

This clone was picked up a small number of times. The chain carries TRBV14 and TRBJ2-5, with D perhaps assigned TRBD1 or TRBD2 (7 bases each). V gave up 4 bases and J gave up 5 bases, with 17 bases separating them. CDR1 SGHDN and CDR2 FVKESK come from the germline V gene. The CDR3 is 15 amino acids. The CDR3 reads CASSPSWGGGETQYF. For the CDR3, the DNA is TGTGCCAGCAGCCCATCTTGGGGAGGGGGCGAGACCCAGTACTTC.

In this sample, this clone turned up a few times. The rearrangement uses TRBV9 and TRBJ2-7; D is tentatively TRBD1 or TRBD2 (6 bases each). V was cut by 6 bases and J by 5 bases, with 18 bases left in between. Per germline, CDR1 SGDLS and CDR2 YYNGEE. The CDR3 has 14 amino acids. The CDR3 DNA reads TGTGCCAGCACACCCGGGGGCGCGCCCAACGAGCAGTACTTC. Protein: CASTPGGAPNEQYF.

This chain connects TRBV7-9 to TRBJ2-7, with 12 bases aligning to TRBD2. V gave up 5 bases and J gave up 4 bases; unmatched junction bases: 6. The CDR3 runs 15 residues. From germline, CDR1 is SEHNR and CDR2 FQNEAQ (reference sequence). The chain's CDR3 is CASSAGLAGWYEQYF. The CDR3 DNA follows: TGTGCCAGCAGCGCAGGACTAGCGGGATGGTACGAGCAGTACTTC.

The CDR3 sequence: CSARTRYEQYF. The DNA for the CDR3 is TGCAGTGCTAGAACCAGGTACGAGCAGTACTTC. This chain connects TRBV20-1 to TRBJ2-7, with D unclear. Germline V gene lookup returns CDR1 DFQATT and CDR2 SNEGSKA (reference sequence). The CDR3 contains 11 residues. Trimming left V 2 bases short and J 4 bases short, with 6 bases between.

The chain joins TRBV13 to TRBJ2-1; unclear D gene. The V and J ends lost 1 base and 8 bases respectively, with 6 bases between them. The CDR3 spans 12 residues. Germline CDR1 and CDR2: PRHDT and FYEKMQ (reference sequence). Written as DNA, the CDR3 is TGTGCCAGCAGCTTAGTTGGCGATGAGCAGTTCTTC. Translating it yields CASSLVGDEQFF.

The chain recombines TRBV11-2 with TRBJ2-1; 7 nucleotides match TRBD2. CDR1 and CDR2 from the germline V gene are SGHAT and FQNNGV. J lost 3 bases, V lost 5 bases, and 13 bases had no gene match. The CDR3 contains 17 residues. DNA of the CDR3: TGTGCCAGCAGCGAACTAGCGACACGCGCCCTCTACAATGAGCAGTTCTTC. Translating gives CASSELATRALYNEQFF.

V gene TRBV5-6 combines with J gene TRBJ2-3; 10 nucleotides line up with TRBD1. The CDR3 contains 15 residues. Germline CDR1 and CDR2: SGHDT and YYEEEE. V shed 6 bases and J 6 bases; nucleotides not matched to a gene: 10. The chain's CDR3 is CASMWDRGYYDTQYF. CDR3 bases: TGTGCCAGCATGTGGGACAGGGGCTATTACGATACGCAGTATTTT.

The CDR3 loop reads CASSLALAGARSYEQYF. The CDR3 nucleotides read TGTGCCAGCAGCTTAGCACTAGCGGGGGCTAGATCCTACGAGCAGTACTTC. The rearrangement uses TRBV7-2 and TRBJ2-7; 11 nucleotides agree with TRBD2. CDR3 length equals 17 residues. Germline values: CDR1 SGHTA, CDR2 FQGNSA. The V gene end was trimmed by 0 bases and the J gene end by 1 base; junction bases not matched to a gene: 5. Supplemented by reference TRBV7-2 and TRBJ2-7, the full variable domain reads GAGVSQSPSNKVTEKGKDVELRCDPISGHTALYWYRQSLGQGLEFLIYFQGNSAPDKSGLPSDRFSAERTGGSVSTLTIQRTQQEDSAVYLCASSLALAGARSYEQYFGPGTRLTVT.

The gene calls are TRBV6-1 and TRBJ2-6, with 14 bases aligning to TRBD2. This CDR3 comprises 18 residues. J gave up 0 bases and V 4 bases, and 2 bases lay outside the gene matches. Germline V gene sequence: CDR1 MNHNS, CDR2 SASEGT. The CDR3: CASSGLAGGVSGANVLTF. CDR3 nucleotides: TGTGCCAGCAGTGGACTAGCGGGAGGGGTCTCTGGGGCCAACGTCCTGACTTTC.

This clone occurred once. The chain is built from TRBV27 and TRBJ1-5; 9 bases match TRBD1. The CDR3 is 14 amino acids. From germline, CDR1 is MNHEY and CDR2 SMNVEV (reference sequence). V shed 5 bases, J shed 7 bases, and the junction held 6 bases outside the gene matches. CDR3 sequence: CASSPTGGGQPQHF. The CDR3 nucleotides read TGTGCCAGCAGTCCGACAGGGGGGGGGCAGCCCCAGCATTTT.

In its sample, this clone was seen once. V usage is TRBV5-8 and J usage is TRBJ2-3; D call uncertain. Germline V gene lookup returns CDR1 SGHTS and CDR2 YDEGEE. V was cut by 0 bases and J by 5 bases, with 13 bases left in between. The CDR3 is made up of 15 amino acids. The CDR3 sequence is CASSLVVGLLDTQYF. The CDR3 coding sequence is TGTGCCAGCAGCTTGGTTGTAGGGTTGTTAGATACGCAGTATTTT.

The chain recombines TRBV13 with TRBJ2-4; TRBD2 matches at 15 bases. Germline V gene sequence: CDR1 PRHDT, CDR2 FYEKMQ (reference sequence). Trimming cost V 5 bases and J 1 base; bases outside gene matches: 9. There are 19 residues in the CDR3. The CDR3, as DNA: TGTGCCAGCAGCGATCGGACTAGCGGGAGGGCCTGGGCCAAAAACATTCAGTACTTC. Amino acids: CASSDRTSGRAWAKNIQYF.

CDR3 DNA sequence: TGTGCCAGCAGCCCTCAGAGAGGATCCACTGAAGCTTTCTTT. This encodes CASSPQRGSTEAFF. The chain couples TRBV7-3 to TRBJ1-1; D is undetermined. Germline V CDR1 and CDR2: SGHTA, FQGTGA. V gave up 5 bases and J gave up 4 bases, with 14 bases separating them. This CDR3 comprises 14 residues.

The chain combines TRBV6-1 with TRBJ1-2; D is ambiguous. From germline, CDR1 is MNHNS and CDR2 SASEGT. The V and J ends lost 4 bases and 4 bases respectively, with 7 bases between them. This CDR3 has 12 residues. CDR3 DNA: TGTGCCAGCAGTGTGAACAGCTATGGCTACACCTTC. Its protein product is CASSVNSYGYTF.

This chain uses TRBV2 with TRBJ1-5, with 7 bases identical to TRBD1. Per the germline V gene, CDR1 is SNHLY and CDR2 is FYNNEI. J lost 1 base, V lost 4 bases, and 10 bases had no gene match. The CDR3 runs to 17 residues. CDR3 sequence reads: CASSVSTGTLSNQPQHF. The CDR3 nucleotides read TGTGCCAGCAGTGTTTCGACAGGGACATTAAGCAATCAGCCCCAGCATTTT.

The rearrangement uses TRBV5-1 and TRBJ2-2, with 9 bases that match TRBD1. The CDR3 totals 15 residues. V lost 5 bases and J lost 2; bases outside the gene matches: 4. Germline CDR1 reads SGHRS; CDR2 reads YFSETQ. Here the CDR3 reads CASSKGQGNTGELFF. The CDR3 DNA sequence: TGCGCCAGCAGTAAGGGACAGGGAAACACCGGGGAGCTGTTTTTT.

This chain connects TRBV9 to TRBJ2-1; no firm D call. The CDR3 totals 14 residues. Per the germline V gene, CDR1 is SGDLS and CDR2 is YYNGEE. V dropped 0 bases and J dropped 2 bases, with 6 bases sitting between them. DNA for the CDR3: TGTGCCAGCAGCGTAGAGGGCGCCTACAATGAGCAGTTCTTC. Translating it yields CASSVEGAYNEQFF.

The CDR3 protein is CASSLDGELREQFF. In nucleotides, the CDR3 is TGTGCCAGCAGCCTGGACGGAGAATTGAGGGAGCAGTTCTTC. The chain carries TRBV7-9 and TRBJ2-1; D gene unclear. The CDR3 has 14 residues. The V gene's germline CDR1 is SEHNR and CDR2 FQNEAQ (reference sequence). Between the trimmed V and J ends, which lost 5 bases and 10 bases, there was a span of 18 bases. The full variable domain, with the rest looked up from reference TRBV7-9 and TRBJ2-1, is DTGVSQNPRHKITKRGQNVTFRCDPISEHNRLYWYRQTLGQGPEFLTYFQNEAQLEKSRLLSDRFSAERPKGSFSTLEIQRTEQGDSAMYLCASSLDGELREQFFGPGTRLTVL.

The rearrangement joins TRBV7-2 to TRBJ2-4; D is ambiguous. The germline V and J ends were trimmed by 2 bases and 4 bases, with 12 bases remaining between them. There are 15 residues in the CDR3. Germline CDR1 SGHTA, CDR2 FQGNSA. The CDR3 region is CASSLRMGNKNIQYF. CDR3 nucleotides: TGTGCCAGCAGCTTACGTATGGGAAATAAAAACATTCAGTACTTC.

V gene TRBV6-6 combines with J gene TRBJ1-4, with TRBD1 matching 11 bases. The CDR3 contains 16 residues. Germline V gene sequence: CDR1 MNHNY, CDR2 SVGAGI (reference sequence). The trim removed 7 bases at V and 8 bases at J, leaving 12 bases unmatched. The CDR3 here is CASTKWTGGAGEKLFF. CDR3 DNA: TGTGCCAGCACTAAGTGGACAGGGGGCGCCGGGGAAAAACTGTTTTTT.

CDR3 coding DNA: TGCAGCGTGTCATCAATTCCGGGACAGGGAGGGTCGGGCTACACCTTC. Translation gives CSVSSIPGQGGSGYTF. The rearrangement links TRBV29-1 to TRBJ1-2, with TRBD1 matching over 9 bases. Germline values: CDR1 SQVTM, CDR2 ANQGSEA. The CDR3 spans 16 residues. The V gene end was trimmed by 6 bases and the J gene end by 8 bases; junction bases not matched to a gene: 19.

This clone has more than one count but fewer than ten. The chain couples TRBV19 to TRBJ2-3; weak D call: TRBD2 (6 bases). Germline-derived CDR1 and CDR2 are LNHDA and SQIVND (reference sequence). Trimming shortened V by 5 bases and J by 5 bases, and 14 bases separated the two germline ends. This CDR3 is built from 14 residues. This CDR3 reads CASSAGKVLDTQYF. CDR3 nucleotides: TGTGCCAGTAGTGCGGGAAAGGTTCTAGATACGCAGTATTTT.

The table lists this clone with a count of one. The V and J genes are TRBV27 and TRBJ1-1, with 7 bases lining up with TRBD1. Trimming cost V 10 bases and J 4 bases; bases outside gene matches: 9. The CDR3 sequence is 13 residues long. Germline assignment: CDR1 MNHEY and CDR2 SMNVEV (reference sequence). In DNA, the CDR3 is TGTGCCACATACAGGGGCCCTGGCACTGAAGCTTTCTTT. As protein: CATYRGPGTEAFF.

The chain links TRBV18 to TRBJ1-2, with TRBD1 identical over 12 bases. Germline CDR1 and CDR2: KGHSH and LQKENI. J was trimmed by 6 bases and V by 3 bases; bases with no gene match: 5. CDR3 length equals 15 residues. CDR3 protein: CASSPGTGGFNGYTF. The CDR3 DNA follows: TGTGCCAGCTCACCGGGGACAGGGGGCTTTAATGGCTACACCTTC.

Details on this clone: The same CDR3 arises from other DNA sequences in this sample as well. The rearrangement links TRBV2 to TRBJ1-5; D not certain. From germline, CDR1 is SNHLY and CDR2 FYNNEI. Trimming took 1 base from V and 6 from J, leaving 4 bases between them. CDR3 size: 12 residues. Here the CDR3 reads CASSEEGQPQHF. The CDR3, as DNA: TGTGCCAGCAGTGAAGAGGGTCAGCCCCAGCATTTT.